This TCR beta chain emerged from a study of beta chain features in type 1 diabetes. Regarding the study as a whole: Among all four CD4+ subsets, Type 1 diabetes patients had TCRB CDR3s that were moderately but significantly shorter.

Expressed TCRB transcripts were sequenced because the isolated RNA had all been reverse transcribed beforehand. Data came from immunoSEQ multiplex PCR; TCRdb stores just in-frame clones and leaves some out. Of roughly 100,000 clones in the sample, 25% to 35% are singletons; the top ten hold less than 0.65%. For this clone: Its antigen is unidentified.

Germline assignment: CDR1 SEHNR and CDR2 FQNEAQ (reference sequence). The CDR3 is made up of 13 amino acids. V shed 8 bases, J shed 5 bases, and the junction held 5 bases outside the gene matches. The chain couples TRBV7-9 to TRBJ2-5; 10 bases agree with TRBD2. Source material: central memory CD4+ T cells from blood. This TCR was recovered from a woman under 30 with type 1 diabetes. As DNA, the CDR3 is TGTGCCAGCCTTACTAGCGGGAAGGAGACCCAGTACTTC. Translated, it gives CASLTSGKETQYF.